The next 28 T cell receptor beta chains were all read from a single sample in a study of blood T cell repertoires in COVID-19 (dated by TCRdb to the early 2020s). Library method: the immunoSEQ multiplex PCR assay. The table was pulled from immuneACCESS by TCRdb, which kept in-frame rearrangements only. Such tables lose some clones; where checked, under half of the loss comes from unresolved V genes, and the rest has no known cause. The sample has approximately 250,000 clones on record, 83% of them singletons. Jointly, the top ten make up around 5.2% of the sample. Sequencing was done on a sample of peripheral blood. These receptor sequences come from a human donor in a cohort sampled during active COVID-19.

J is TRBJ2-1 and V is TRBV19; TRBD2 is a possible D gene (6 bases). This CDR3 contains 15 residues. Deletions cut 5 bases from V and 0 bases from J, with 11 bases between. Germline assignment: CDR1 LNHDA and CDR2 SQIVND (reference sequence). For the CDR3, the DNA is TGTGCCAGTAGTCGCCGGGAGAGCTCCTACAATGAGCAGTTCTTC. It specifies CASSRRESSYNEQFF.

The chain's CDR3 is CASSVAPSGGGLFF. The CDR3 DNA reads as TGTGCCAGCAGCGTAGCTCCTAGCGGGGGTGGGCTGTTTTTT. This rearrangement joins TRBV9 to TRBJ2-2, with 10 bases aligning to TRBD2. V shed 0 bases and J 13 bases; nucleotides not matched to a gene: 6. This CDR3 is 14 amino acids long. Germline values: CDR1 SGDLS, CDR2 YYNGEE.

This clone was detected once. The chain joins TRBV6-4 to TRBJ2-6; TRBD2 might be the D (6 bases). The CDR3 sequence is 15 residues long. CDR1 MRHNA and CDR2 SNTAGT come from the germline V gene. V gave up 2 bases and J gave up 1 base, with 6 bases separating them. CDR3 nucleotides: TGTGCCAGCAGTGACGGGAGGTCTGGGGCCAACGTCCTGACTTTC. Residues: CASSDGRSGANVLTF.

The V and J genes are TRBV30 and TRBJ1-2; D possibly corresponds to TRBD1 (6 bases). The CDR3 runs 13 residues. CDR1 is GTSNPN and CDR2 is SVGIG in the germline V gene (reference sequence). V was shortened by 1 base and J by 5 bases, with 11 bases between the two germline ends. The CDR3: CAWSGQGRYGYTF. DNA for the CDR3: TGTGCCTGGAGTGGGCAGGGGCGGTATGGCTACACCTTC.

The DNA of the CDR3 is TGTGCCAGCAGCCCCCACACAGATACGCAGTATTTT. Its protein product is CASSPHTDTQYF. The rearrangement uses TRBV9 and TRBJ2-3; D remains ambiguous. This CDR3 spans 12 amino acids. Deletions cut 4 bases from V and 2 bases from J, with 5 bases between. CDR1 SGDLS and CDR2 YYNGEE come from the germline V gene.

The V gene is TRBV11-2, the J gene TRBJ2-7, with D maybe TRBD1 (6 bases). V shed 8 bases and J shed 0 bases, with 20 bases lying between them. Germline V lookup: CDR1 SGHAT, CDR2 FQNNGV. The CDR3 length is 16 residues. The CDR3 here is CASLPWGQGSSYEQYF. The CDR3 coding sequence is TGTGCCAGCTTACCATGGGGGCAGGGTAGCTCCTACGAGCAGTACTTC. The full variable domain, in which reference TRBV11-2 and TRBJ2-7 provide the parts outside the CDR3, is EAGVAQSPRYKIIEKRQSVAFWCNPISGHATLYWYQQILGQGPKLLIQFQNNGVVDDSQLPKDRFSAERLKGVDSTLKIQPAKLEDSAVYLCASLPWGQGSSYEQYFGPGTRLTVT.

V is TRBV5-4 and J is TRBJ2-7, with 9 bases identical to TRBD1. Germline CDR1 is SGHNT and CDR2 is YYREEE (reference sequence). The CDR3 consists of 13 residues. Unmatched junction bases numbered 5, after V lost 4 bases and J lost 6 bases. CDR3 DNA sequence: TGTGCCAGCAGCCCCGGACAGGGGCGCGAGCAGTACTTC. Protein: CASSPGQGREQYF.

The J gene is TRBJ2-5, the V gene TRBV29-1; D is uncertain. Germline-derived CDR1 and CDR2 are SQVTM and ANQGSEA. The V end was cut by 6 bases, the J end by 4 bases, with 9 bases between. The length of the CDR3 is 11 residues. The CDR3 sequence: CSVAILETQYF. The CDR3 DNA sequence: TGCAGCGTCGCTATTTTAGAGACCCAGTACTTC.

The chain has TRBV7-3 and TRBJ2-7; maybe TRBD2 (6 bases). Per germline, CDR1 SGHTA and CDR2 FQGTGA. The length of the CDR3 is 14 residues. V lost 5 bases and J 5 bases, leaving 16 bases between the germline ends. The CDR3 here is CASSRLSGDHEQYF. The DNA of the CDR3 is TGTGCCAGCAGCCGGCTTTCGGGGGACCACGAGCAGTACTTC.

Only a few counts were recorded for this clone. The V and J genes are TRBV2 and TRBJ1-2; 8 bases map to TRBD1. This CDR3 region has 14 residues. The V gene's germline CDR1 is SNHLY and CDR2 FYNNEI. J gave up 5 bases and V 6 bases, and 8 bases lay outside the gene matches. The CDR3 region is CASSYRGDDYGYTF. In nucleotides, the CDR3 is TGTGCCAGCAGCTACAGGGGGGATGATTATGGCTACACCTTC. Combining the CDR3 with reference TRBV2 and TRBJ1-2 gives the whole variable domain EPEVTQTPSHQVTQMGQEVILRCVPISNHLYFYWYRQILGQKVEFLVSFYNNEISEKSEIFDDQFSVERPDGSNFTLKIRSTKLEDSAMYFCASSYRGDDYGYTFGSGTRLTVV.

The rearrangement uses TRBV13 and TRBJ2-1; TRBD2 agrees at 8 bases. Germline CDR1 and CDR2: PRHDT and FYEKMQ (reference sequence). The CDR3 sequence is 15 residues long. V was clipped by 0 bases and J by 15 bases; unmatched bases: 13. CDR3 sequence reads: CASSLGRGGGGRPFF. The CDR3 bases are TGTGCCAGCAGCTTAGGCCGGGGCGGCGGGGGGAGACCGTTCTTC.

The CDR3 sequence is CASSVGQGYGYTF. For the CDR3, the DNA is TGTGCCAGCAGCGTGGGACAGGGCTATGGCTACACCTTC. The V gene is TRBV5-5, the J gene TRBJ1-2; 9 nucleotides agree with TRBD1. CDR3 length: 13 amino acids. Unmatched junction bases numbered 2, after V lost 4 bases and J lost 4 bases. Germline V CDR1 and CDR2: SGHKS, YYEKEE (reference sequence).

This clone has just a few counts. The chain links TRBV19 to TRBJ1-1; TRBD1 agrees at 10 bases. The CDR3 length is 14 residues. J gave up 5 bases and V 5 bases, and 5 bases lay outside the gene matches. Per the germline V gene, CDR1 is LNHDA and CDR2 is SQIVND (reference sequence). This chain's CDR3 is CASSSRTGGTEAFF. The CDR3 nucleotides are TGTGCCAGTAGTTCCCGGACAGGGGGGACTGAAGCTTTCTTT.

DNA for the CDR3: TGTGCCAGCAGTTCGAACAGGGCCTACAATGAGCAGTTCTTC. This gives the protein CASSSNRAYNEQFF. The chain uses TRBV6-5 and TRBJ2-1; tentatively, D is TRBD1 (6 bases). V gave up 4 bases and J gave up 2 bases, with 9 bases separating them. The CDR3 spans 14 residues. Germline assignment: CDR1 MNHEY and CDR2 SVGAGI.

This clone has a single count. The chain links TRBV5-1 to TRBJ2-5; 8 bases map to TRBD1. V shed 4 bases, J shed 3 bases, and the junction held 5 bases outside the gene matches. This CDR3 comprises 14 residues. The V gene's germline CDR1 is SGHRS and CDR2 YFSETQ. The CDR3 nucleotides read TGCGCCAGCAGCCCCTCGGACAGGGAAGAGACCCAGTACTTC. Amino acid sequence: CASSPSDREETQYF. The full variable domain, its missing parts supplied by reference TRBV5-1 and TRBJ2-5, is KAGVTQTPRYLIKTRGQQVTLSCSPISGHRSVSWYQQTPGQGLQFLFEYFSETQRNKGNFPGRFSGRQFSNSRSEMNVSTLELGDSALYLCASSPSDREETQYFGPGTRLLVL.

This rearrangement joins TRBV28 to TRBJ1-6; maybe TRBD1 (6 bases). In germline, CDR1 is MDHEN, CDR2 SYDVKM. The CDR3 sequence is 14 residues long. The V gene lost 3 bases and the J gene lost 10 bases, with 13 bases spanning the gap. CDR3: CASSFGGRPSPLHF. The CDR3 region has the DNA TGTGCCAGCAGTTTTGGGGGCAGACCGTCACCCCTCCACTTT. The full variable domain, in which reference TRBV28 and TRBJ1-6 provide the parts outside the CDR3, is DVKVTQSSRYLVKRTGEKVFLECVQDMDHENMFWYRQDPGLGLRLIYFSYDVKMKEKGDIPEGYSVSREKKERFSLILESASTNQTSMYLCASSFGGRPSPLHFGNGTRLTVT.

The rearrangement joins TRBV2 to TRBJ2-5, with D maybe TRBD2 (5 bases). The germline CDR1 and CDR2 sequences are SNHLY and FYNNEI. The V end lost 8 bases, the J end lost 7 bases, and 17 bases lay between the germline ends. CDR3 length equals 13 residues. The DNA for the CDR3 is TGTGCCAGCGAGAAAGACGGAGGAGGGACCCAGTACTTC. Its protein is CASEKDGGGTQYF.

A few counts support this clone. The chain uses TRBV7-9 and TRBJ2-3, with unresolved D. Deletions cut 5 bases from V and 2 bases from J, with 5 bases between. The CDR3 sequence is 12 residues long. Germline loops: CDR1 SEHNR, CDR2 FQNEAQ (reference sequence). The CDR3 spells CASSPFTDTQYF. The CDR3 bases are TGTGCCAGCAGCCCCTTCACAGATACGCAGTATTTT.

About this clone: Additional DNA sequences in this sample encode the identical CDR3. The V and J genes are TRBV9 and TRBJ1-2; D remains unclear. This CDR3 comprises 12 residues. Between the trimmed V and J ends, which lost 1 base and 1 base, there was a span of 2 bases. The germline CDR1 and CDR2 sequences are SGDLS and YYNGEE. CDR3 coding DNA: TGTGCCAGCAGCGTACTTAACTATGGCTACACCTTC. It specifies CASSVLNYGYTF.

In nucleotides, the CDR3 is TGTGCCAGCAGTCGTCCTCGAGGGGGCTATGGCTACACCTTC. Translated: CASSRPRGGYGYTF. The chain has TRBV28 and TRBJ1-2; a possible D gene is TRBD1 (6 bases). V lost 5 bases and J 4 bases, leaving 14 bases between the germline ends. Germline V gene sequence: CDR1 MDHEN, CDR2 SYDVKM. The CDR3 has 14 residues.

The genes are TRBV21-1 and TRBJ1-1; no DNA check was done on the table's D call, TRBD1. TRBV21-1 corresponds to a pseudogene. This CDR3 spans 16 amino acids. CDR3 residues: CASLPAGTGLRTEAFF. For the CDR3, the DNA is TGTGCCAGCCTTCCCGCCGGGACAGGGTTGCGCACTGAAGCTTTCTTT.

The chain couples TRBV19 to TRBJ2-2, with D tentatively TRBD2 (6 bases). Germline CDR1 and CDR2: LNHDA and SQIVND (reference sequence). V lost 3 bases and J lost 1, with 9 bases in between. The CDR3 totals 15 residues. This CDR3 is CASSIAGKNTGELFF. CDR3 nucleotide sequence: TGTGCCAGTAGTATTGCGGGAAAGAACACCGGGGAGCTGTTTTTT.

The chain is built from TRBV6-5 and TRBJ1-1; 8 bases line up with TRBD1. J gave up 10 bases and V 5 bases, and 9 bases lay outside the gene matches. The CDR3 spans 13 residues. CDR1 MNHEY and CDR2 SVGAGI come from the germline V gene. In DNA form, the CDR3 reads TGTGCCAGCAGTAGGACAGGGAGGAGGTTAGCTTTCTTT. Translated: CASSRTGRRLAFF.

This sequence joins TRBV2 and TRBJ2-7; 8 nucleotides line up with TRBD2. V gave up 6 bases and J gave up 5 bases; unmatched junction bases: 15. From germline, CDR1 is SNHLY and CDR2 FYNNEI. The CDR3 totals 16 residues. CDR3 protein: CASSSSGDPSVHEQYF. As DNA, the CDR3 is TGTGCCAGCAGCAGTAGCGGGGACCCCTCCGTCCACGAGCAGTACTTC.

This chain connects TRBV6-5 to TRBJ2-7; TRBD2 matches 8 bases. Unmatched junction bases numbered 4, after V lost 2 bases and J lost 1 base. From germline, CDR1 is MNHEY and CDR2 SVGAGI. This CDR3 is built from 15 residues. The CDR3 sequence is CASSYAASGSYEQYF. The DNA of the CDR3 is TGTGCCAGCAGTTACGCGGCTAGCGGGTCCTACGAGCAGTACTTC.

The rearrangement uses TRBV30 and TRBJ1-1; a possible D gene is TRBD1 (5 bases). This CDR3 has 13 residues. V lost 0 bases and J lost 11, with 16 bases in between. CDR1 is GTSNPN, CDR2 SVGIG, per germline (reference sequence). The CDR3 nucleotides read TGTGCCTGGAGTGTACTCGACGGAGGGGATGCTTTCTTT. It encodes CAWSVLDGGDAFF. The entire variable domain, with the rest obtained from reference TRBV30 and TRBJ1-1, is as follows: SQTIHQWPATLVQPVGSPLSLECTVEGTSNPNLYWYRQAAGRGLQLLFYSVGIGQISSEVPQNLSASRPQDRQFILSSKKLLLSDSGFYLCAWSVLDGGDAFFGQGTRLTVV.

The chain is built from TRBV27 and TRBJ2-5; TRBD1 is a possible D gene (6 bases). CDR1 and CDR2 from the germline V gene are MNHEY and SMNVEV (reference sequence). This CDR3 contains 16 residues. The V gene lost 1 base and the J gene lost 1 base, with 13 bases spanning the gap. The CDR3: CASSLLKGVGQETQYF. CDR3 DNA sequence: TGTGCCAGCAGTTTATTAAAGGGGGTAGGCCAAGAGACCCAGTACTTC.

J is TRBJ1-4 and V is TRBV5-1; no reliable D call. In germline, CDR1 is SGHRS, CDR2 YFSETQ. With 4 bases removed from V and 8 bases from J, the gap between germline ends came to 12 bases. The CDR3 runs 13 residues. The CDR3 nucleotides are TGCGCCAGCAGCCGGGAGGGTGGGGAAAAACTGTTTTTT. Translated, it gives CASSREGGEKLFF.